The 10 T cell receptor beta chains reported below all come from one sample, sequenced in a study of T cell responses to AZD1222 COVID-19 vaccine. The method was immunoSEQ multiplex PCR; TCRdb's version includes in-frame clones alone and lacks a portion of them. Of around 84,000 clones in the sample, 70% to 90% were seen once. This specimen consisted of peripheral blood, obtained on day 0 of AZD1222 vaccination. These receptors originate from an adult in good health.

The chain recombines TRBV25-1 with TRBJ1-2; D perhaps matches TRBD1 (6 bases). Germline V gene lookup returns CDR1 MGHDK and CDR2 SYGVNS. The CDR3 length is 13 residues. V was trimmed by 3 bases and J by 6 bases, leaving 11 bases between them. For the CDR3, the DNA is TGTGCCAGCAGTGACGCAGGGGTAAATGGCTACACCTTC. The encoded protein is CASSDAGVNGYTF.

This clone was seen once. This chain connects TRBV19 to TRBJ2-7, with D unclear. Trimming removed 3 bases at V and 6 bases at J, with 18 bases between. The germline V gene encodes CDR1 LNHDA and CDR2 SQIVND (reference sequence). There are 15 residues in the CDR3. CDR3 sequence reads: CASSILGTSSSEQYF. CDR3 sequence (DNA): TGTGCCAGTAGTATCCTGGGCACCTCATCGTCCGAGCAGTACTTC.

The V and J genes are TRBV5-4 and TRBJ1-1; no clear D. This CDR3 contains 14 residues. Germline V CDR1 and CDR2: SGHNT, YYREEE (reference sequence). V lost 2 bases to trimming and J lost 1 base, with 9 bases between them. The CDR3 sequence is CASSFGLSNTEAFF. The CDR3 coding sequence is TGTGCCAGCAGCTTCGGACTTTCGAACACTGAAGCTTTCTTT.

This clone was counted only a few times. This chain connects TRBV12-3 or TRBV12-4 to TRBJ2-5; no definite D call. This CDR3 comprises 12 residues. The V end lost 8 bases, the J end lost 6 bases, and 13 bases lay between the germline ends. In DNA, the CDR3 is TGTGCCAGCGGGGAACAGTTAAAGACCCAGTACTTC. It specifies CASGEQLKTQYF.

This clone is a singleton in its sample. This chain joins TRBV9 and TRBJ2-7, with 11 nucleotides matching TRBD2. Trimming took 3 bases from V and 5 from J; bases not matched to a gene: 1. The CDR3 runs 13 residues. Germline V gene lookup returns CDR1 SGDLS and CDR2 YYNGEE. The DNA for the CDR3 is TGTGCCAGCAGCGAGACTAGCGGGAACGAGCAGTACTTC. Its translation: CASSETSGNEQYF.

This rearrangement joins TRBV12-3 or TRBV12-4 to TRBJ1-5; 8 bases are a match to TRBD1. The CDR3 consists of 13 residues. With V trimmed by 5 bases and J by 6 bases, 3 bases remained unmatched. The DNA for the CDR3 is TGTGCCAGCAGTCGGACAGGGTCTCAGCCCCAGCATTTT. This sequence encodes CASSRTGSQPQHF.

This clone was found once. The rearrangement joins TRBV18 to TRBJ1-5, with TRBD1 matching 9 bases. V lost 3 bases to trimming and J lost 5 bases; unmatched junction nucleotides: 5. The CDR3 has 15 residues. The germline V gene encodes CDR1 KGHSH and CDR2 LQKENI. CDR3 in DNA: TGTGCCAGCTCACCTGGGACAGGGCCGGATCAGCCCCAGCATTTT. Translating it yields CASSPGTGPDQPQHF.

This CDR3 is CTSSQDSASGSSTYNEQFF. CDR3 sequence (DNA): TGCACCAGCAGCCAAGATAGCGCTAGCGGGAGTAGTACCTACAATGAGCAGTTCTTC. The V call is TRBV1, the J call TRBJ2-1; the table's TRBD2 call for D was not verified on the DNA. TRBV1 is listed as a pseudogene. The CDR3 consists of 19 residues.

The chain has TRBV7-3 and TRBJ2-1, with D possibly matching TRBD1 (8 bases). The germline CDR1 and CDR2 sequences are SGHTA and FQGTGA. The CDR3 covers 15 residues. The V gene lost 7 bases and the J gene lost 8 bases, with 21 bases spanning the gap. The DNA of the CDR3 is TGTGCCAGCACTCCGGGGGGACAGGCCGGCGATGAGCAGTTCTTC. Its translation: CASTPGGQAGDEQFF.

The rearrangement links TRBV7-9 to TRBJ2-1, with 7 bases lining up with TRBD2. CDR1 and CDR2 from the germline V gene are SEHNR and FQNEAQ (reference sequence). The V segment lost 3 bases and the J segment 10 bases; nucleotides outside the gene matches: 6. The CDR3 consists of 13 residues. In DNA form, the CDR3 reads TGTGCCAGCAGCTTCTCAGGGAGGGAGGAGCAGTTCTTC. It is translated as CASSFSGREEQFF.